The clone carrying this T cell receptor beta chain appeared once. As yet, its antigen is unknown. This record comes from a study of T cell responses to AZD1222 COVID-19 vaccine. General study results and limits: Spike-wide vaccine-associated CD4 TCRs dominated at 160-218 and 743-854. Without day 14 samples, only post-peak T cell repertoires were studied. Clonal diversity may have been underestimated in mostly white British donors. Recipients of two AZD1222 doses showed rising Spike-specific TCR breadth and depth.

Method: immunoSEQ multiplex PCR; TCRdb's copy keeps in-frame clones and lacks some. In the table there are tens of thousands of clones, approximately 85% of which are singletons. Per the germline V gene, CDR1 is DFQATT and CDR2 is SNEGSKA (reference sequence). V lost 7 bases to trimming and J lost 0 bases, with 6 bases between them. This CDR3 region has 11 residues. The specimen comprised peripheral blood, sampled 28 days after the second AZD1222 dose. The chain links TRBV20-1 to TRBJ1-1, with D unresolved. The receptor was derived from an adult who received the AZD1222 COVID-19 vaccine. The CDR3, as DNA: TGCAGTGGCACACTGAACACTGAAGCTTTCTTT. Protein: CSGTLNTEAFF.